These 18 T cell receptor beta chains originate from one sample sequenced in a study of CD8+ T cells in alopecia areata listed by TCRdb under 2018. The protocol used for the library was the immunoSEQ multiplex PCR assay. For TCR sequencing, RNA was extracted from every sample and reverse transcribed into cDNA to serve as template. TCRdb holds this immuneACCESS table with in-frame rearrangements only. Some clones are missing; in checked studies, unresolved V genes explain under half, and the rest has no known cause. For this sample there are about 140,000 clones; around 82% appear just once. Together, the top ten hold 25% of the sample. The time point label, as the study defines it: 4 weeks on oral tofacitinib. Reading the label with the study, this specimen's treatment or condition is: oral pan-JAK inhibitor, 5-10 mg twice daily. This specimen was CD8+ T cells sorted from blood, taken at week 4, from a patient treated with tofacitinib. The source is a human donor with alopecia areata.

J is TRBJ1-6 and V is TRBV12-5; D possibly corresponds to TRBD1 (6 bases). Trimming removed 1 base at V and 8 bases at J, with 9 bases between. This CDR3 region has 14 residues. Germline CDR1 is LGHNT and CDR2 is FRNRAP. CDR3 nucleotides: TGTGCTAGTGGTTTGGGGACAGCGGATTCACCCCTCCACTTT. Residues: CASGLGTADSPLHF.

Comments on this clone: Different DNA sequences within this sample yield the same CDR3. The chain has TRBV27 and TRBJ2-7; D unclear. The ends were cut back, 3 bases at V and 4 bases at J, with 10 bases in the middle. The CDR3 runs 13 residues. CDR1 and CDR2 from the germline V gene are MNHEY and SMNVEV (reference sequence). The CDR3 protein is CASSLGQTYEQYF. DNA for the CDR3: TGTGCCAGCAGTTTGGGTCAAACTTACGAGCAGTACTTC.

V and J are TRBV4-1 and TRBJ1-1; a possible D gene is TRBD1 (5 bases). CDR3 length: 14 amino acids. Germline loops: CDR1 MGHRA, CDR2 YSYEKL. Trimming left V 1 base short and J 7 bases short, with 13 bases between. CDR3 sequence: CASSQAGLGLEAFF. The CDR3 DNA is TGCGCCAGCAGCCAAGCCGGCCTGGGGCTTGAAGCTTTCTTT.

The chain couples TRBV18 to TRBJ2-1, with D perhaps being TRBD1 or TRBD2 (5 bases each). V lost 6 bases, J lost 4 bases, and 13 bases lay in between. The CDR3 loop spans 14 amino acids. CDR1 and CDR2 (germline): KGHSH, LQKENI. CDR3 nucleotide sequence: TGTGCCAGCTCGGGGACGGTTGGTTACAATGAGCAGTTCTTC. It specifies CASSGTVGYNEQFF.

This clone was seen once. The chain's CDR3 is CASSLDGQGIYGYTF. Written as DNA, the CDR3 is TGTGCCAGCAGCTTGGACGGCCAGGGGATCTATGGCTACACCTTC. The chain links TRBV5-4 to TRBJ1-2; D is possibly TRBD1 (6 bases). The CDR3 length is 15 residues. In germline, CDR1 is SGHNT, CDR2 YYREEE (reference sequence). The V end lost 0 bases, the J end lost 4 bases, and 13 bases lay between the germline ends.

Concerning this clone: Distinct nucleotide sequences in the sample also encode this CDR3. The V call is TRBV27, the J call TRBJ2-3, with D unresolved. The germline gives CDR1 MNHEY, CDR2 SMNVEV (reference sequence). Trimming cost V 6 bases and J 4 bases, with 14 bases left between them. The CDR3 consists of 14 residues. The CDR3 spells CASRLAGGADTQYF. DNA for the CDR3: TGTGCCAGCAGGTTGGCAGGTGGCGCAGATACGCAGTATTTT.

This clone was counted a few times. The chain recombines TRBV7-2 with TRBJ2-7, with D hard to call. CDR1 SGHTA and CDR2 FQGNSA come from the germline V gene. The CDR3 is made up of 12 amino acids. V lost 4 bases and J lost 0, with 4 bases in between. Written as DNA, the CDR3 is TGTGCCAGCAGCTCGAGCTCCTACGAGCAGTACTTC. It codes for CASSSSSYEQYF.

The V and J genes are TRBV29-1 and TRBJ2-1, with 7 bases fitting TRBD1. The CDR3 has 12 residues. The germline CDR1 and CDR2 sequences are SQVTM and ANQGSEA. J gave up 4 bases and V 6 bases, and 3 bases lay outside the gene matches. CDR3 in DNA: TGCAGCGTCCTGGACAGGTACAATGAGCAGTTCTTC. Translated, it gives CSVLDRYNEQFF.

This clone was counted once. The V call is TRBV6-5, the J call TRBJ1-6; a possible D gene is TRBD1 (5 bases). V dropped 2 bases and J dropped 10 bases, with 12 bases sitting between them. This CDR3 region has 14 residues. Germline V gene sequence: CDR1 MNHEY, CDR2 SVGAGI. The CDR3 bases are TGTGCCAGCAGTTACGCTAGGGGTGGGTCACCCCTCCACTTT. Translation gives CASSYARGGSPLHF.

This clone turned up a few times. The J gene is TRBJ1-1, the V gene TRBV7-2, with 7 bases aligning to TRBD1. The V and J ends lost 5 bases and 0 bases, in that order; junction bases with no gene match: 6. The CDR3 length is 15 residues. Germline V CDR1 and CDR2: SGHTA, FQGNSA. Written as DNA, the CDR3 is TGTGCCAGCAGCGTAAGACAGGGAATGAACACTGAAGCTTTCTTT. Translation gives CASSVRQGMNTEAFF.

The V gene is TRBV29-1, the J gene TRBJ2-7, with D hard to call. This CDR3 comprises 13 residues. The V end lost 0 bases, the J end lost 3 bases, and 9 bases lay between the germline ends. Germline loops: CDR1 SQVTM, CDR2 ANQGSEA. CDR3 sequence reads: CSVEDLINYEQYF. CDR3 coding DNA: TGCAGCGTTGAAGATCTGATAAACTACGAGCAGTACTTC.

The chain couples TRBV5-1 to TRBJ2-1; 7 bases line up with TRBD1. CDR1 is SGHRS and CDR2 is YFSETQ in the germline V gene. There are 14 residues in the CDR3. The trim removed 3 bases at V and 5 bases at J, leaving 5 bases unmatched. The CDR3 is CASSSGTADNEQFF. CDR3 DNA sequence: TGCGCCAGCAGCTCGGGGACAGCAGACAATGAGCAGTTCTTC.

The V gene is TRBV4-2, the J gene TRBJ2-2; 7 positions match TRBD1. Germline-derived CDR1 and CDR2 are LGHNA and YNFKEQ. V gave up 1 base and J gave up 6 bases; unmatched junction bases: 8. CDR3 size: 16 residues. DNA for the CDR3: TGTGCCAGCAGCCAAGGACAGGGAGTTACTTCCGGGGAGCTGTTTTTT. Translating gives CASSQGQGVTSGELFF.

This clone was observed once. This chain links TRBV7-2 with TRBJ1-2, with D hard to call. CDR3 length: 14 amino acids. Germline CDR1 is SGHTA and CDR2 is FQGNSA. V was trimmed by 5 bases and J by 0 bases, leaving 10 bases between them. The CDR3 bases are TGTGCCAGCAGCCCTATTCACGCTAACTATGGCTACACCTTC. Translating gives CASSPIHANYGYTF.

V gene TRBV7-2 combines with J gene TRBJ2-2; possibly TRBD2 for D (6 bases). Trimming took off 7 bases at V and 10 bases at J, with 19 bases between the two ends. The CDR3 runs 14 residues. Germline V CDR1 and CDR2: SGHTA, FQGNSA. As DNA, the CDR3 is TGTGCCAGCACCCCCGGGGTAGCGGCTACGGAGCTGTTTTTT. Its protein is CASTPGVAATELFF.

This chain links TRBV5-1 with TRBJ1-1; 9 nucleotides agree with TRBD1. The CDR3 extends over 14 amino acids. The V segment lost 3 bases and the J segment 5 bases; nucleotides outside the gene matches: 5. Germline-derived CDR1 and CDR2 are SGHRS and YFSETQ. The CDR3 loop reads CASSWTGVGTEAFF. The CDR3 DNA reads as TGCGCCAGCAGCTGGACAGGGGTCGGAACTGAAGCTTTCTTT.

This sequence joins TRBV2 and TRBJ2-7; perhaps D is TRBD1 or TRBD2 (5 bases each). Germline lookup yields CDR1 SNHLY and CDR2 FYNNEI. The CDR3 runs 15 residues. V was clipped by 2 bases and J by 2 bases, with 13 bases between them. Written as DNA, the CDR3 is TGTGCCAGCAGTGAATTCGACGGGGCTCCCTACGAGCAGTACTTC. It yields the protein CASSEFDGAPYEQYF.

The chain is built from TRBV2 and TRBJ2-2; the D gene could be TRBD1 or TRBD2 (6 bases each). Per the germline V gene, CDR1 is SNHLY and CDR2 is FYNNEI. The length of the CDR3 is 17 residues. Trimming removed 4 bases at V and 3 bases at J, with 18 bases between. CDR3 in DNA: TGTGCCAGCAGTGCCAGGGAGTCGGGGGCGGACACCGGGGAGCTGTTTTTT. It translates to CASSARESGADTGELFF.